The text below deals with one T cell receptor beta chain. Its cognate antigen is unknown. The data originate from a study of T-cell memory formation after mild COVID-19. Study as a whole: TCR clusters mostly belonged to single donors.

Study-wide results and caveats: A balance of CD4 and CD8 characterized clones contracting day 15 to 85, whereas later expanders leaned CD4+. Some SARS-CoV-2-responding clones were already detected in memory before infection. There was no confirmation that second-wave clones peaking on day 37 were SARS-CoV-2 specific.

This CDR3 has 14 residues. Trimming removed 1 base at V and 7 bases at J, with 11 bases between. Germline assignment: CDR1 WSHSY and CDR2 SAAADI. One entry per CDR3 protein, called by TCRdb with MiXCR from the 5' RACE reads. The sample lists about 270,000 distinct CDR3 sequences; over 15% were seen once. V usage is TRBV10-2 and J usage is TRBJ1-5; possible D gene TRBD1, 6 bases. This clonotype was sampled from a young man who had mild COVID-19 (a few samples of this study predate the infection). Cell type and time point are not known. Sequencing used PBMCs or a T cell subset sorted from them (not recorded which). As DNA, the CDR3 is TGCGCCAGCAGTGAGTTCAGGGGCAGGCAGCCCCAGCATTTT. Translating gives CASSEFRGRQPQHF.